The sample holds many counts of the clone carrying this T cell receptor beta chain. This sample is drawn from a study of T-cell reconstitution after alpha-beta-depleted transplantation in children. Unique molecular identifiers tagged the TCRbeta library. TCRdb reanalysed the PCR reads using MiXCR and keeps one entry per CDR3 protein. The sample records almost 400,000 distinct CDR3 sequences, just over 20% being singletons. The starting material was PBMCs from the stem cell graft donor, obtained from the stem cell graft. This sequence originates from a human donor who donated a stem cell graft to a child with acute myeloid leukemia.

CDR3 sequence (DNA): TGTGCCAGCAGTTACTCGAGTCTCGCGTCCAGCTCCTACAATGAGCAGTTCTTC. Translating gives CASSYSSLASSSYNEQFF. This sequence joins TRBV6-5 and TRBJ2-1; D gene ambiguous. The germline V gene has CDR1 MNHEY and CDR2 SVGAGI. The CDR3 runs to 18 residues. Trimming cost V 0 bases and J 0 bases, with 15 bases left between them.